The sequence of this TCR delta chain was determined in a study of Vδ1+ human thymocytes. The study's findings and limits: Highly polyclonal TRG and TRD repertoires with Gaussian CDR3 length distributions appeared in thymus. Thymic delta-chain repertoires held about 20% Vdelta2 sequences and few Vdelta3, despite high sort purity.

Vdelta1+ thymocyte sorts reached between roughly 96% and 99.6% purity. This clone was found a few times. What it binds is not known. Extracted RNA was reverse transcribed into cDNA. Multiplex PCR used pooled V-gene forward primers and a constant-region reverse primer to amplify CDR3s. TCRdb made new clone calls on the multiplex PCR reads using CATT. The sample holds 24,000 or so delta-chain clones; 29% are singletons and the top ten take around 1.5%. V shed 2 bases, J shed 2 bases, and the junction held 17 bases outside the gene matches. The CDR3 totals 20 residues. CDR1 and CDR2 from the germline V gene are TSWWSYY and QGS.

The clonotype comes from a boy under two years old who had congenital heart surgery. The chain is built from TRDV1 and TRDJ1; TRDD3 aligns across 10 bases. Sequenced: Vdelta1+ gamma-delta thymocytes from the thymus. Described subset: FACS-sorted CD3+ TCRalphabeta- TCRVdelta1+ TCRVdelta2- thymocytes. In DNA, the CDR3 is TGTGCTCTTGGGGAAGGAGGCCTCCTGGGTACTGGGGGATGGACCGATAAACTCATCTTT. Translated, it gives CALGEGGLLGTGGWTDKLIF.